These 27 T cell receptor beta chains share one sample of origin, sequenced in a study of blood T cells in healthy people across ages. Next came a second PCR, run for 7 to 11 cycles, which used a sample-barcoded 5' primer along with a J-beta primer mix. TCRdb re-analysed the 5' RACE reads in MiXCR, keeping a single row per CDR3 protein. The sample has approximately 940,000 distinct CDR3 sequences, around 46% seen once. Sequencing was performed on blood. The receptor source for this set is a man aged 25-45 years in good health.

The chain carries TRBV7-9 and TRBJ2-5; 10 positions agree with TRBD1. The J call may be in error: the DNA end matches TRBJ2-7 better. From germline, CDR1 is SEHNR and CDR2 FQNEAQ (reference sequence). The CDR3 has 15 residues. CDR3 amino acids: CASSLPGTGVYEQYF. The DNA for the CDR3 is TGTGCCAGCAGCTTACCCGGGACAGGGGTCTACGAGCAGTACTTC.

Details on this clonotype: A clone one base away is much larger, so this may be a read error. J is TRBJ2-5 and V is TRBV4-1; D is perhaps TRBD1 (5 bases). The CDR3 is made up of 14 amino acids. Germline V gene sequence: CDR1 MGHRA, CDR2 YSYEKL. V gave up 5 bases and J gave up 4 bases, with 14 bases separating them. The CDR3 spells CASSDADTRETQYF. As DNA, the CDR3 is TGCGCCAGCAGCGACGCGGACACCCGAGAGACCCAGTACTTC.

CDR3 DNA sequence: TGTGCCAGCAGCTCCTCATCGACTAGCGGGGCATACAATGAGCAGTTCTTC. Translated: CASSSSSTSGAYNEQFF. The V gene is TRBV7-2, the J gene TRBJ2-1; 11 nucleotides agree with TRBD2. V dropped 4 bases and J dropped 4; count of bases not matched to a gene: 9. The CDR3 is 17 residues long. CDR1 and CDR2 from the germline V gene are SGHTA and FQGNSA.

V usage is TRBV28 and J usage is TRBJ2-3, with TRBD1 matching over 10 bases. V gave up 6 bases and J gave up 5 bases; unmatched junction bases: 8. Germline V CDR1 and CDR2: MDHEN, SYDVKM. This CDR3 comprises 15 residues. The CDR3 here is CASSFTGQGGDTQYF. CDR3 coding DNA: TGTGCCAGCAGCTTTACCGGACAGGGGGGAGATACGCAGTATTTT. The full variable domain, completed using reference TRBV28 and TRBJ2-3, is DVKVTQSSRYLVKRTGEKVFLECVQDMDHENMFWYRQDPGLGLRLIYFSYDVKMKEKGDIPEGYSVSREKKERFSLILESASTNQTSMYLCASSFTGQGGDTQYFGPGTRLTVL.

This clonotype was detected only a few times. This CDR3 is CASSQGSVAGRADTQYF. The CDR3 coding sequence is TGCGCCAGCAGCCAAGGGAGTGTAGCGGGGAGGGCAGATACGCAGTATTTT. The V call is TRBV4-3, the J call TRBJ2-3; TRBD2 aligns across 8 bases. CDR1 is LGHNA and CDR2 is YSLEER in the germline V gene. The CDR3 is 17 amino acids. The V segment lost 1 base and the J segment 4 bases; nucleotides outside the gene matches: 10.

CDR3 sequence (DNA): TGCGCCAGCAGCCTCGGTCCGGACGTTATGAACACTGAAGCTTTCTTT. Protein product: CASSLGPDVMNTEAFF. The gene calls are TRBV4-1 and TRBJ1-1; D gene ambiguous. There are 16 residues in the CDR3. Germline CDR1 and CDR2: MGHRA and YSYEKL. V dropped 4 bases and J dropped 0 bases, with 15 bases sitting between them.

The rearrangement uses TRBV7-8 and TRBJ1-4; weak D call: TRBD1 (5 bases). The germline V gene encodes CDR1 SGHVS and CDR2 FQNEAQ. V lost 1 base to trimming and J lost 8 bases, with 14 bases between them. The CDR3 runs to 15 residues. The CDR3 loop is CASSLVGTAGEKLFF. The CDR3 bases are TGTGCCAGCAGCTTAGTGGGGACCGCGGGGGAAAAACTGTTTTTT.

The chain combines TRBV6-6 with TRBJ1-2, with 9 bases aligning to TRBD1. This CDR3 region has 16 residues. Trimming at V came to 0 bases and at J to 5 bases, leaving 7 bases not matched to a gene. In germline, CDR1 is MNHNY, CDR2 SVGAGI (reference sequence). CDR3 sequence reads: CASSYSIGQGKYGYTF. The CDR3 DNA follows: TGTGCCAGCAGTTACTCGATCGGACAGGGGAAGTATGGCTACACCTTC.

The chain has TRBV5-5 and TRBJ1-2, with TRBD1 matching 8 bases. Trimming at V came to 0 bases and at J to 4 bases, leaving 5 bases not matched to a gene. The CDR3 runs 15 residues. The germline CDR1 and CDR2 sequences are SGHKS and YYEKEE (reference sequence). The CDR3 here is CASSLEGTGPYGYTF. CDR3 bases: TGTGCCAGCAGCTTGGAAGGGACAGGTCCCTATGGCTACACCTTC.

The chain combines TRBV7-9 with TRBJ2-3; D might be TRBD1 (6 bases). CDR3 length: 15 amino acids. V lost 3 bases to trimming and J lost 6 bases, with 16 bases between them. Germline V gene lookup returns CDR1 SEHNR and CDR2 FQNEAQ (reference sequence). CDR3 loop: CASSLGRGWGDTQYF. The CDR3 coding sequence is TGTGCCAGCAGCTTGGGCAGGGGTTGGGGTGATACGCAGTATTTT.

The V and J genes are TRBV6-2 or TRBV6-3 and TRBJ1-1; TRBD1 matches at 7 bases. Germline loops: CDR1 MNHEY, CDR2 SVGEGT. The trim removed 6 bases at V and 2 bases at J, leaving 12 bases unmatched. The CDR3 is 16 residues long. The CDR3 region has the DNA TGTGCCAGCAGCTACGAAAAGGGACAGCTTAACACTGAAGCTTTCTTT. Its protein is CASSYEKGQLNTEAFF.

The table lists this clonotype with a count of one. The chain joins TRBV29-1 to TRBJ2-7; 7 bases are shared with TRBD2. This CDR3 spans 15 amino acids. The germline V gene has CDR1 SQVTM and CDR2 ANQGSEA. J was trimmed by 2 bases and V by 3 bases; bases with no gene match: 10. The CDR3 DNA is TGCAGCGTTGAGGTTTGGGGGGAGGGGACCTACGAGCAGTACTTC. As protein: CSVEVWGEGTYEQYF.

This clonotype was found once. V usage is TRBV20-1 and J usage is TRBJ2-3, with TRBD2 matching 8 bases. V shed 0 bases and J 9 bases; nucleotides not matched to a gene: 8. CDR1 is DFQATT and CDR2 is SNEGSKA in the germline V gene (reference sequence). This CDR3 contains 14 residues. The chain's CDR3 is CSAREPSGGITQYF. The CDR3 nucleotides are TGCAGTGCTAGAGAACCCAGCGGGGGTATAACGCAGTATTTT.

The rearrangement links TRBV19 to TRBJ1-2; a weak D match, TRBD1 (5 bases). Trimming removed 5 bases from V and 4 bases from J, with 11 bases in between. Germline values: CDR1 LNHDA, CDR2 SQIVND (reference sequence). This CDR3 is 13 amino acids long. CDR3 DNA: TGTGCCAGTAGTGTTAGGGGCGGCTATGGCTACACCTTC. It yields the protein CASSVRGGYGYTF.

The rearrangement joins TRBV5-1 to TRBJ1-2; D uncertain. The CDR3 consists of 15 residues. Germline CDR1 SGHRS, CDR2 YFSETQ. Trimming stripped 0 bases from V and 4 bases from J, with 13 bases between. CDR3 DNA: TGCGCCAGCAGCTTGGAGGCAACAGTTACCTATGGCTACACCTTC. This translates into CASSLEATVTYGYTF.

This sequence joins TRBV7-9 and TRBJ2-5; 9 nucleotides align to TRBD1. Near its end, the DNA agrees better with TRBJ2-7, so the J call may be wrong. Looked up from germline, CDR1 is SEHNR and CDR2 is FQNEAQ (reference sequence). The CDR3 is 14 amino acids. CDR3 nucleotide sequence: TGTGCCAGCAGCCGCGGGGACAGGGCCTACGAGCAGTACTTC. Protein sequence: CASSRGDRAYEQYF.

This clonotype was recorded a few times. The chain carries TRBV7-6 and TRBJ1-1; no clear D gene. This CDR3 is built from 12 residues. The germline CDR1 and CDR2 sequences are SGHVS and FNYEAQ. V dropped 5 bases and J dropped 3 bases, with 7 bases sitting between them. As DNA, the CDR3 is TGTGCCAGCAGCGGGTGGGACACTGAAGCTTTCTTT. It specifies CASSGWDTEAFF.

This clonotype was seen a handful of times. The chain joins TRBV10-2 to TRBJ2-7; 11 bases are a match to TRBD2. Germline lookup yields CDR1 WSHSY and CDR2 SAAADI. Trimming cost V 7 bases and J 2 bases; bases outside gene matches: 4. This CDR3 is 14 amino acids long. The CDR3 DNA sequence: TGCGCCAGCACTATAGCGGGGGGGACCTACGAGCAGTACTTC. Translation gives CASTIAGGTYEQYF.

There are many counts of this clonotype. V is TRBV7-2 and J is TRBJ1-2, with a weak D call TRBD1 (5 bases). The V end was cut by 6 bases, the J end by 0 bases, with 14 bases between. CDR1 is SGHTA, CDR2 FQGNSA, per germline. The CDR3 has 15 residues. Here the CDR3 reads CASRYTGRTNYGYTF. The CDR3, as DNA: TGTGCCAGCAGGTACACGGGACGGACTAACTATGGCTACACCTTC.

The rearrangement uses TRBV28 and TRBJ2-7; TRBD1 matches at 7 bases. The CDR3 covers 14 residues. The trim removed 6 bases at V and 4 bases at J, leaving 9 bases unmatched. The germline V gene has CDR1 MDHEN and CDR2 SYDVKM. The CDR3 coding sequence is TGTGCCAGCAGGTCAGGGGGTATGGTGTACGAGCAGTACTTC. Protein sequence: CASRSGGMVYEQYF.

The chain has TRBV4-1 and TRBJ1-2, with 7 positions matching TRBD1. V lost 3 bases, J lost 4 bases, and 14 bases stayed unmatched. The CDR3 contains 17 residues. Germline V gene lookup returns CDR1 MGHRA and CDR2 YSYEKL. CDR3 amino acids: CASSQESSQGPPYGYTF. The CDR3, as DNA: TGCGCCAGCAGCCAGGAGTCCTCACAGGGGCCCCCCTATGGCTACACCTTC.

The V gene is TRBV3-1, the J gene TRBJ1-1, with D unresolved. CDR1 and CDR2 (germline): LGHDT, YNNKEL (reference sequence). This CDR3 contains 11 residues. V gave up 4 bases and J gave up 11 bases, with 11 bases separating them. CDR3 amino acids: CASSRKGSAFF. CDR3 DNA: TGTGCCAGCAGCCGGAAAGGATCGGCTTTCTTT.

V is TRBV20-1 and J is TRBJ2-1, with TRBD2 matching over 7 bases. From germline, CDR1 is DFQATT and CDR2 SNEGSKA (reference sequence). J gave up 4 bases and V 5 bases, and 8 bases lay outside the gene matches. This CDR3 region has 14 residues. As DNA, the CDR3 is TGCAGTGCTCCTACCGGGACTACGTACAATGAGCAGTTCTTC. It is translated as CSAPTGTTYNEQFF.

This chain uses TRBV10-3 with TRBJ2-5; TRBD2 matches at 9 bases. The CDR3 has 17 amino acids. The ends lost 2 bases at V and 4 bases at J; junction bases unmatched: 11. CDR1 and CDR2 (germline): ENHRY, SYGVKD. CDR3: CAISEEIAGALRETQYF. Written as DNA, the CDR3 is TGTGCCATCAGTGAGGAGATAGCGGGAGCCCTCCGAGAGACCCAGTACTTC.

The J gene is TRBJ2-5, the V gene TRBV7-3; D may be TRBD1 (5 bases). Trimming left V 3 bases short and J 5 bases short, with 13 bases between. The CDR3 totals 14 residues. In germline, CDR1 is SGHTA, CDR2 FQGTGA. The CDR3 DNA is TGTGCCAGCAGCTTTGGTGTCAAGGGGGAGACCCAGTACTTC. This translates into CASSFGVKGETQYF.

This chain links TRBV20-1 with TRBJ1-4; possibly TRBD1 for D (5 bases). The germline V gene encodes CDR1 DFQATT and CDR2 SNEGSKA (reference sequence). Between the trimmed V and J ends, which lost 5 bases and 5 bases, there was a span of 12 bases. The CDR3 contains 13 residues. In DNA form, the CDR3 reads TGCAGTGCTGAAGACAGACTAAATGAAAAACTGTTTTTT. Its translation is CSAEDRLNEKLFF.

This chain joins TRBV7-9 and TRBJ1-2; D gene unclear. V lost 5 bases to trimming and J lost 13 bases, with 11 bases between them. This CDR3 region has 10 residues. Per germline, CDR1 SEHNR and CDR2 FQNEAQ (reference sequence). CDR3 loop: CASSTGVPTF. CDR3 bases: TGTGCCAGCAGCACCGGTGTACCCACCTTC. Together with reference TRBV7-9 and TRBJ1-2, the CDR3 gives the full variable domain: DTGVSQNPRHKITKRGQNVTFRCDPISEHNRLYWYRQTLGQGPEFLTYFQNEAQLEKSRLLSDRFSAERPKGSFSTLEIQRTEQGDSAMYLCASSTGVPTFGSGTRLTVV.